These T cell receptor beta chains were read from a single sample in a study of control samples from healthy donors and cancer patients. TCRdb's table, derived via immunoSEQ multiplex PCR, lists solely in-frame clones and lacks some. The sample lists 120,000 or so clones; 75% to 95% were seen once. Sequenced: blood. These receptors were obtained from a man aged 18 to 29 in good health. The CDR3 runs from the conserved cysteine through the conserved F or W. The D gene is left open where the match is weak. Not every row has a clone size; where given, it reads once, few, many or a size class.

J	length	size	V	D	CDR3	DNA
TRBJ1-1	14	-	TRBV6-1	-	CASSEAGASTEAFF	TGTGCCAGCAGTGAAGCTGGGGCTAGCACTGAAGCTTTCTTT
TRBJ1-5	13	-	TRBV28	-	CASSFMGDQPQHF	TGTGCCAGCAGTTTTATGGGGGATCAGCCCCAGCATTTT
TRBJ2-4	14	-	TRBV6-2/TRBV6-3	-	CASSSLDVMNIQYF	TGTGCCAGCAGTTCCTTGGACGTCATGAACATTCAGTACTTC
TRBJ2-5	18	-	TRBV6-2/TRBV6-3	TRBD2	CASSYRTSGRALEETQYF	TGTGCCAGCAGTTACCGGACTAGCGGGAGGGCCCTGGAAGAGACCCAGTACTTC
TRBJ1-1	14	-	TRBV5-1	-	CASSLSDVNTEAFF	TGCGCCAGCAGCTTAAGTGACGTGAACACTGAAGCTTTCTTT
TRBJ1-3	12	-	TRBV6-6	-	CASSPAGNTIYF	TGTGCCAGCAGTCCAGCCGGAAACACCATATATTTT
TRBJ2-7	14	-	TRBV28	TRBD1	CASRETGALYEQYF	TGTGCCAGCAGAGAGACAGGGGCCCTATACGAGCAGTACTTC
TRBJ2-4	19	-	TRBV5-4	-	CASSPTKKQGPVAKNIQYF	TGTGCCAGCAGCCCTACGAAGAAACAGGGCCCCGTAGCCAAAAACATTCAGTACTTC
TRBJ1-3	12	once	TRBV12-3/TRBV12-4	-	CASSFEGNTIYF	TGTGCCAGCAGTTTCGAGGGAAACACCATATATTTT
TRBJ2-7	15	-	TRBV28	-	CASSLYSGASYEQYF	TGTGCCAGCAGTTTATATTCCGGGGCCTCCTACGAGCAGTACTTC
TRBJ2-7	17	-	TRBV3-1/TRBV3-2	-	CASSLSRRGLRSYEQYF	TGTGCCAGCAGCCTTTCGAGGCGGGGGCTAAGATCCTACGAGCAGTACTTC
TRBJ2-3	14	-	TRBV2	TRBD2	CASKGERGRDTQYF	TGTGCCAGCAAAGGCGAGCGGGGGAGAGATACGCAGTATTTT
TRBJ2-4	13	-	TRBV10-3	TRBD1	CAISPGGKNIQYF	TGTGCCATCAGTCCAGGGGGCAAAAACATTCAGTACTTC
TRBJ2-7	13	-	TRBV7-9	-	CASSLDLSYEQYF	TGTGCCAGCAGCTTAGATCTCAGCTACGAGCAGTACTTC
TRBJ2-7	14	-	TRBV28	TRBD1	CASSPGQRTYEQYF	TGTGCCAGCAGCCCGGGACAGAGAACCTACGAGCAGTACTTC
TRBJ2-4	14	-	TRBV7-9	TRBD1	CASSLGGTGNIQYF	TGTGCCAGCAGCCTAGGCGGGACAGGGAACATTCAGTACTTC
TRBJ2-3	13	-	TRBV29-1	TRBD1	CSVGNRGTDTQYF	TGCAGCGTTGGCAACAGGGGAACAGATACGCAGTATTTT
TRBJ2-3	13	-	TRBV7-2	-	CASSTYIADTQYF	TGTGCCAGCAGCACCTATATTGCAGATACGCAGTATTTT
TRBJ1-1	13	-	TRBV30	-	CAWGGGRNTEAFF	TGTGCCTGGGGAGGGGGGCGGAACACTGAAGCTTTCTTT
TRBJ2-7	14	-	TRBV5-5	-	CASSLGQTVYEQYF	TGTGCCAGCAGCTTGGGACAAACCGTCTACGAGCAGTACTTC
TRBJ2-1	15	-	TRBV5-8	TRBD2	CASSLEGTSGNEQFF	TGTGCCAGCAGCTTGGAGGGGACTAGCGGTAATGAGCAGTTCTTC
TRBJ2-1	13	-	TRBV24-1	-	CATESGNYNEQFF	TGTGCCACAGAGTCTGGGAACTACAATGAGCAGTTCTTC